This paragraph covers one TCR beta chain sequence. Its target is not known. The germline V and J ends were trimmed by 1 base and 8 bases, with 14 bases remaining between them. CDR3 size: 13 residues. Germline V gene lookup returns CDR1 SQVTM and CDR2 ANQGSEA. This table comes from immunoSEQ multiplex PCR, and its TCRdb copy is limited to in-frame clones, with some not included. Here the sample spans 85,000 to 130,000 clones, 85% to 90% being singletons. The sample originates from a study of T cell responses to AZD1222 COVID-19 vaccine. Study context: Second doses at about 4 or about 12 weeks were pooled.

Study results and limitations: Baseline seropositivity characterized only six AZD1222 recipients.

This specimen was peripheral blood, taken on day 0 of AZD1222 vaccination. This clonotype was obtained from an adult in good health. The genes are TRBV29-1 and TRBJ1-1; D may be TRBD1 (5 bases). CDR3 residues: CSVEGFTTVEAFF. The CDR3 bases are TGCAGCGTTGAAGGATTTACGACAGTAGAAGCTTTCTTT.